This T cell receptor (beta chain) was obtained from a study of T cell changes during pregnancy in multiple sclerosis. The method was immunoSEQ multiplex PCR; TCRdb's version includes in-frame clones alone and lacks a portion of them. The profile covers about 83,000 clones, with 91% appearing a single time and around 3.4% taken by the ten largest. The sample was PBMCs, taken in the first trimester of pregnancy. This sequence originates from a female donor in good health, serving as a control in a pregnancy study. Some clones in this sample may be carry-over from other donors' samples.

CDR3 in DNA: TGTGCCATCAGTGACCCCGGGACAGGGGGCTTCACGGAGACCCAGTACTTC. As protein: CAISDPGTGGFTETQYF. The chain employs TRBV10-3 and TRBJ2-5; TRBD1 agrees at 12 bases. Germline CDR1 is ENHRY and CDR2 is SYGVKD. This CDR3 region has 17 residues. Unmatched junction bases numbered 10, after V lost 3 bases and J lost 5 bases.